A selection of T cell receptor beta chains follows, all from one sample in a study of control samples from healthy donors and cancer patients. Some clones are missing from TCRdb's copy, which holds only in-frame ones; the method was immunoSEQ multiplex PCR. Among 89,000 or so clones listed, 70% to 90% were seen once. The sample taken for sequencing was blood. These receptors were obtained from a man in his fifties or sixties in good health. CDR3s include the opening cysteine and the closing phenylalanine or tryptophan. The order of the fields is CDR3 DNA, CDR3 protein, D gene, clone size, J gene, V gene. A D gene is named only where the DNA matches it firmly. Some rows have no size entry. The others give once, few or many, or a class for an expanded clone.

TGTGCCAGCAGTTTATGGACTAGCGGGAGTAGCTCCTACGAGCAGTACTTC | CASSLWTSGSSSYEQYF | TRBD2 | NA | TRBJ2-7 | TRBV27
TGTGCCATCAGTGAGTATCAGCGGGGGACCACAGATACGCAGTATTTT | CAISEYQRGTTDTQYF | TRBD2 | NA | TRBJ2-3 | TRBV10-3
TGTGCCAGCAGCTGGGACAGGGCGGGCGAGCAGTACTTC | CASSWDRAGEQYF | TRBD1 | NA | TRBJ2-7 | TRBV25-1
TGTGCCACTACTCGTAGCGGGAGCTCCTACGAGCAGTACTTC | CATTRSGSSYEQYF | TRBD2 | few | TRBJ2-7 | TRBV7-2
TGTGCCAGCAGCATATTTAGGGTCTCTGGGGCCAACGTCCTGACTTTC | CASSIFRVSGANVLTF | NA | NA | TRBJ2-6 | TRBV13
TGTGCCAGGGTACCGGGACAGTACACAGATACGCAGTATTTT | CARVPGQYTDTQYF | TRBD1 | few | TRBJ2-3 | TRBV6-4
TGCAGCGTTGAGTACGACGAAAAACTGTTTTTT | CSVEYDEKLFF | NA | NA | TRBJ1-4 | TRBV29-1
TGTGCCAGCAGCGCCGACAGGGAGGAGACCCAGTACTTC | CASSADREETQYF | TRBD1 | NA | TRBJ2-5 | TRBV5-4
TGTGCCAGCAGCCGAGGGGGTCAGGGTTCGAACACTGAAGCTTTCTTT | CASSRGGQGSNTEAFF | NA | NA | TRBJ1-1 | TRBV5-4
TGTGCCAGTACCACCGGGACAGGGCTTTTCTACGAGCAGTACTTC | CASTTGTGLFYEQYF | TRBD1 | NA | TRBJ2-7 | TRBV19
TGTGCCCCCGGAGAGGCTAGCTCTGGAAACACCATATATTTT | CAPGEASSGNTIYF | NA | NA | TRBJ1-3 | TRBV7-9
TGTGCCAGCAGCTCTAATAGGAGGGTCACCAAAGAGACCCAGTACTTC | CASSSNRRVTKETQYF | NA | once | TRBJ2-5 | TRBV7-2
TGTGCCAGCAGCCCCGGGACAGCCTACAATGAGCAGTTCTTC | CASSPGTAYNEQFF | TRBD1 | NA | TRBJ2-1 | TRBV6-4
TGTGCCAGCATCCGACAGGGGAGCACAGATACGCAGTATTTT | CASIRQGSTDTQYF | TRBD1 | NA | TRBJ2-3 | TRBV5-4
TGTGCCAGCAACCCGGACAGCTTCTATGGCTACACCTTC | CASNPDSFYGYTF | NA | once | TRBJ1-2 | TRBV6-2/TRBV6-3
TGTGCCAGCAGCCAGGGGGCCACAAACTATGGCTACACCTTC | CASSQGATNYGYTF | NA | NA | TRBJ1-2 | TRBV3-1/TRBV3-2
TGTGCCAGCAGTGGGACAGGCTATGGCTACACCTTC | CASSGTGYGYTF | TRBD1 | NA | TRBJ1-2 | TRBV12-3/TRBV12-4
TGTGCCAGCAGCTGGGGTACAGGGGGTGAGACCCAGTACTTC | CASSWGTGGETQYF | TRBD1 | NA | TRBJ2-5 | TRBV7-8
TGTGCCAGCAGTTACGGCCTACAGGGGGAAGCTTTCTTT | CASSYGLQGEAFF | TRBD1 | once | TRBJ1-1 | TRBV6-2/TRBV6-3
TGTGCCACCAGTGACGTTAACAGGAGGGCCGGGGAGCTGTTTTTT | CATSDVNRRAGELFF | NA | many | TRBJ2-2 | TRBV24-1
TGCGCCAGCAGCCAAGATCCAGACTACTCTGGAAACACCATATATTTT | CASSQDPDYSGNTIYF | NA | NA | TRBJ1-3 | TRBV4-3
TGTGCCATCAGGTTAGGGGGGATCTTCACTGAAGCTTTCTTT | CAIRLGGIFTEAFF | NA | NA | TRBJ1-1 | TRBV10-3
TGTGCCAGCTCACCCACCGCTCAGGGGAATAATTCACCCCTCCACTTT | CASSPTAQGNNSPLHF | NA | once | TRBJ1-6 | TRBV18
TGTGCCAGCAGCCCCCAAGAAGTCGGGGTCCTGACTTTC | CASSPQEVGVLTF | NA | NA | TRBJ2-6 | TRBV7-9
TGTGCCAGCAGTGAATTGACAGGGCAGGGCTACACCTTC | CASSELTGQGYTF | TRBD1 | NA | TRBJ1-2 | TRBV6-1
TGCGCCAGCAGCGCCCAGGGGGCTGGGGCTAATGAAAAACTGTTTTTT | CASSAQGAGANEKLFF | TRBD1 | few | TRBJ1-4 | TRBV5-1